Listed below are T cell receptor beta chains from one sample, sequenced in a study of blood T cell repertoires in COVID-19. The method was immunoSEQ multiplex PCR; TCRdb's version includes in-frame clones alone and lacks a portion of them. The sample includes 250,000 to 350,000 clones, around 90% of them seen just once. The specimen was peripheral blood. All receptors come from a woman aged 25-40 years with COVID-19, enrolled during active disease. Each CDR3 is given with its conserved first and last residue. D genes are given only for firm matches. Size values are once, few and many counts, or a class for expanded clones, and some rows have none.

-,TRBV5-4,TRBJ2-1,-,CASWGESSYNEQFF,TGTGCCAGCTGGGGAGAGAGCTCCTACAATGAGCAGTTCTTC
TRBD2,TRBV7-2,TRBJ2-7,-,CASSLVGGSSYEQYF,TGTGCCAGCAGCTTAGTGGGGGGGAGCTCCTACGAGCAGTACTTC
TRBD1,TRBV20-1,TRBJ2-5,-,CSASSGTGDRGETQYF,TGCAGTGCTAGTTCGGGGACAGGGGATAGGGGAGAGACCCAGTACTTC
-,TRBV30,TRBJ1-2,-,CAWSVRAGYGYTF,TGTGCCTGGAGTGTACGTGCGGGGTACGGCTACACCTTC
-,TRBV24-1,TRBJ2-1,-,CATSDYRVNEQFF,TGTGCCACCAGTGATTACAGGGTGAATGAGCAGTTCTTC
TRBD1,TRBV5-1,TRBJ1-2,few,CASSGTGGNYGYTF,TGCGCCAGCAGCGGGACAGGGGGCAACTATGGCTACACCTTC
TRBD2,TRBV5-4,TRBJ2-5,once,CASSLGGLAAKGETQYF,TGTGCCAGCAGCTTGGGGGGCCTAGCGGCGAAAGGGGAGACCCAGTACTTC
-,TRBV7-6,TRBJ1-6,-,CASSLRSENSYNSPLHF,TGTGCCAGCAGTCTCCGTTCGGAGAACTCCTATAATTCACCCCTCCACTTT
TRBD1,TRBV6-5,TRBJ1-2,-,CASRKQGLQVYGYTF,TGTGCCAGCAGAAAACAGGGGCTTCAGGTCTATGGCTACACCTTC
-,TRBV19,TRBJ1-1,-,CASSISGRMNTEAFF,TGTGCCAGTAGTATTTCGGGAAGAATGAACACTGAAGCTTTCTTT
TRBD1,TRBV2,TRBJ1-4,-,CASTQGTGGNEKLFF,TGTGCCAGCACACAGGGGACAGGCGGAAATGAAAAACTGTTTTTT
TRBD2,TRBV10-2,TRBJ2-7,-,CASKRTSRNEQYF,TGCGCCAGCAAACGGACTAGCCGGAACGAGCAGTACTTC
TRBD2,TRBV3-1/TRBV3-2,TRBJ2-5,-,CASSQRLAGQETQYF,TGTGCCAGCAGCCAACGGCTAGCGGGGCAAGAGACCCAGTACTTC
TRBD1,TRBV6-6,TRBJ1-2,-,CASSSDRGNYGYTF,TGTGCCAGCAGTTCGGACAGGGGGAACTATGGCTACACCTTC
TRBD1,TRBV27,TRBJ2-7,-,CASSSDDRGTRYEQYF,TGTGCCAGCAGCTCCGACGACAGGGGCACGAGGTACGAGCAGTACTTC
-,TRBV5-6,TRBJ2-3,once,CASSFSPGSTDTQYF,TGTGCCAGCAGCTTTTCGCCGGGAAGCACAGATACGCAGTATTTT
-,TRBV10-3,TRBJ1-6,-,CASRPEGYNSPLHF,TGTGCCAGCCGACCGGAGGGGTATAATTCACCCCTCCACTTT
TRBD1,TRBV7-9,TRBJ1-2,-,CASSLRDRANYGYTF,TGTGCCAGCAGCTTACGGGACAGAGCTAACTATGGCTACACCTTC
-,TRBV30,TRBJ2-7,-,CAWSPDAVVHEQYF,TGTGCCTGGAGTCCTGACGCGGTCGTCCACGAGCAGTACTTC
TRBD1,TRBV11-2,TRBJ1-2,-,CASSPRRTGNYGYTF,TGTGCCAGCAGCCCACGGAGGACAGGGAACTATGGCTACACCTTC
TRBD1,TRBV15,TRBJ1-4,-,CATREGAVGEKLFF,TGTGCCACCAGAGAGGGGGCAGTGGGCGAAAAACTGTTTTTT
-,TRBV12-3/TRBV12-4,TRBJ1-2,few,CASSPYRGGGYTF,TGTGCCAGCAGCCCTTACAGAGGAGGTGGCTACACCTTC
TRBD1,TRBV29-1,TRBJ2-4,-,CSVRDRVSIQYF,TGCAGCGTGAGGGACAGGGTCAGCATTCAGTACTTC
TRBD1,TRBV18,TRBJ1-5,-,CASSSGQGENQPQHF,TGTGCCAGCTCGTCCGGACAGGGCGAGAATCAGCCCCAGCATTTT
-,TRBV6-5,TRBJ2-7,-,CASRRWTESGNEQYF,TGTGCCAGCAGACGTTGGACAGAGTCAGGAAACGAGCAGTACTTC
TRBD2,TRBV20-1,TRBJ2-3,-,CSASLQRGSTDTQYF,TGCAGTGCTAGTCTCCAGCGGGGGAGCACAGATACGCAGTATTTT
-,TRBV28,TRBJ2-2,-,CASEVNTGELFF,TGTGCCAGCGAGGTTAACACCGGGGAGCTGTTTTTT
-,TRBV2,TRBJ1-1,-,CASSGRSIYTEAFF,TGTGCCAGCAGTGGTAGAAGCATCTACACTGAAGCTTTCTTT
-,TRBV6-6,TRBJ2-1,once,CASSYSGAGRRNEQFF,TGTGCCAGCAGTTACTCCGGGGCGGGGAGGCGGAATGAGCAGTTCTTC
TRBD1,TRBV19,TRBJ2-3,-,CASSHGQADTQYF,TGTGCCAGTAGTCACGGACAGGCAGATACGCAGTATTTT